This is a list of T cell receptor beta chains from one sample in a study of cytomegalovirus exposure and HLA in healthy donors. Clones were read by immunoSEQ multiplex PCR, and TCRdb kept only the in-frame ones, dropping some. The sample carries 95,000 to 150,000 clones, approximately 72% recorded once. Sequenced material: PBMCs. The receptors were sampled from a middle-aged woman in good health and CMV-seropositive. Both conserved end residues are part of each CDR3. The D gene is left open where the match is weak. Clone size is stated in some rows and not others, as once, few, many or a class when expanded.

j_call | d_call | v_call | clone_size | cdr3_aa | cdr3_nt
TRBJ2-3 | - | TRBV29-1 | few | CSVGREADTQYF | TGCAGCGTTGGGAGGGAGGCAGATACGCAGTATTTT
TRBJ2-3 | - | TRBV13 | - | CASSPASEASTDTQYF | TGTGCCAGCAGCCCGGCCTCTGAGGCTAGCACAGATACGCAGTATTTT
TRBJ2-7 | TRBD2 | TRBV4-1 | - | CASSPGLAVGEQYF | TGCGCCAGCAGTCCAGGACTAGCGGTGGGCGAGCAGTACTTC
TRBJ2-3 | - | TRBV7-3 | - | CASGPTPDTQYF | TGTGCCAGCGGGCCAACCCCCGATACGCAGTATTTT
TRBJ1-3 | - | TRBV6-5 | few | CASRRAGLGGNTIYF | TGTGCCAGCAGGAGGGCGGGACTGGGTGGAAACACCATATATTTT
TRBJ1-6 | TRBD1 | TRBV7-2 | - | CASSWDRGSPLHF | TGTGCCAGCAGCTGGGACAGGGGTTCACCCCTCCACTTT
TRBJ2-2 | - | TRBV7-2 | - | CASSFFPSKSYTGELFF | TGTGCCAGCAGCTTCTTCCCTTCGAAGAGTTACACCGGGGAGCTGTTTTTT
TRBJ1-2 | TRBD1 | TRBV6-1 | - | CASSEGQGASGGYTF | TGTGCCAGCAGTGAAGGCCAGGGGGCATCGGGTGGCTACACCTTC
TRBJ1-1 | - | TRBV9 | - | CASSGNSRGSEAFF | TGTGCCAGCAGCGGTAATTCAAGGGGGTCTGAAGCTTTCTTT
TRBJ2-5 | - | TRBV7-8 | many | CASSFRETQYF | TGTGCCAGCAGCTTCCGAGAGACCCAGTACTTC
TRBJ2-1 | - | TRBV7-2 | - | CASSPVGGASYNEQFF | TGTGCCAGCAGCCCAGTGGGGGGGGCGTCCTACAATGAGCAGTTCTTC
TRBJ2-3 | - | TRBV4-3 | few | CASSQDLSTQYF | TGCGCCAGCAGCCAAGACCTCAGTACGCAGTATTTT
TRBJ2-5 | TRBD2 | TRBV29-1 | - | CSVVSRGVLQETQYF | TGCAGCGTTGTTTCCCGGGGGGTCCTTCAAGAGACCCAGTACTTC
TRBJ1-2 | - | TRBV10-3 | - | CAISDAGAIYYGYTF | TGTGCCATCAGTGACGCAGGGGCGATTTACTATGGCTACACCTTC
TRBJ1-1 | - | TRBV4-3 | - | CASSQEGGLNTEAFF | TGCGCCAGCAGCCAAGAGGGGGGACTGAACACTGAAGCTTTCTTT
TRBJ1-2 | TRBD1 | TRBV14 | once | CASSQRTGSYGYTF | TGTGCCAGCAGCCAGAGGACAGGGAGCTATGGCTACACCTTC
TRBJ2-2 | - | TRBV9 | few | CASSEQGNTGELFF | TGTGCCAGCAGCGAACAGGGGAACACCGGGGAGCTGTTTTTT
TRBJ1-1 | - | TRBV11-1 | - | CASSSWTGPGSEAFF | TGTGCCAGCAGCTCCTGGACGGGCCCGGGGAGTGAAGCTTTCTTT
TRBJ2-7 | TRBD1 | TRBV5-1 | few | CASSSPAGGYEQYF | TGCGCCAGCAGCTCCCCGGCAGGGGGCTACGAGCAGTACTTC
TRBJ1-5 | - | TRBV28 | - | CASTLTGEQPQHF | TGTGCCAGCACCTTGACAGGAGAACAGCCCCAGCATTTT
TRBJ2-5 | TRBD2 | TRBV6-6 | - | CASSAREEETQYF | TGTGCCAGCTCTGCGCGGGAGGAAGAGACCCAGTACTTC
TRBJ2-3 | TRBD1 | TRBV14 | - | CASSQGIDRVTDTQYF | TGTGCCAGCAGCCAGGGTATAGACAGGGTTACAGATACGCAGTATTTT
TRBJ1-4 | - | TRBV7-2 | - | CASSVGGAIREKLFF | TGTGCCAGCAGCGTGGGCGGGGCGATACGGGAAAAACTGTTTTTT
TRBJ2-2 | TRBD2 | TRBV12-5 | - | CASALTSGGAGAGELFF | TGTGCTAGTGCTTTGACTAGCGGGGGGGCCGGGGCCGGGGAGCTGTTTTTT
TRBJ1-1 | - | TRBV9 | - | CASSVVSGSITEAFF | TGTGCCAGCAGCGTAGTAAGTGGTAGCATCACTGAAGCTTTCTTT
TRBJ2-3 | TRBD2 | TRBV7-2 | - | CASSSGLAVTDTQYF | TGTGCCAGCAGCTCAGGACTAGCGGTCACAGATACGCAGTATTTT
TRBJ1-5 | - | TRBV18 | - | CASSPLGGDYQPQHF | TGTGCCAGCTCACCCCTGGGGGGGGATTATCAGCCCCAGCATTTT
TRBJ1-6 | - | TRBV18 | - | CASSPTAQGNSPLHF | TGTGCCAGCTCACCCACGGCTCAGGGAAATTCACCCCTCCACTTT
TRBJ1-3 | - | TRBV27 | - | CASSLGEGNTIYF | TGTGCCAGCAGTTTGGGAGAGGGAAACACCATATATTTT
TRBJ2-5 | - | TRBV29-1 | - | CSVGGNDGETQYF | TGCAGCGTTGGAGGGAACGACGGAGAGACCCAGTACTTC
TRBJ2-2 | TRBD1 | TRBV6-1 | - | CASQPGTGYTGELFF | TGTGCCAGCCAACCCGGGACAGGGTACACCGGGGAGCTGTTTTTT
TRBJ1-1 | - | TRBV6-6 | - | CASSSEQGTEAFF | TGTGCCAGCAGTTCAGAACAGGGTACTGAAGCTTTCTTT
TRBJ1-1 | - | TRBV29-1 | - | CSVEGVSGWTEAFF | TGCAGCGTTGAAGGGGTTTCAGGTTGGACTGAAGCTTTCTTT
TRBJ2-3 | TRBD2 | TRBV5-1 | - | CASSLAVASGGADTQYF | TGCGCCAGCAGCTTGGCAGTGGCTAGCGGGGGGGCAGATACGCAGTATTTT
TRBJ1-1 | - | TRBV6-5 | - | CASSRQTGNTEAFF | TGTGCCAGCAGTCGACAGACAGGGAACACTGAAGCTTTCTTT
TRBJ1-2 | TRBD1 | TRBV9 | - | CASSGQGATPNYGYTF | TGTGCCAGCAGCGGACAGGGCGCAACACCTAACTATGGCTACACCTTC
TRBJ2-3 | - | TRBV18 | once | CASSPGQGGTDTQYF | TGTGCCAGCTCACCGGGGCAAGGAGGCACAGATACGCAGTATTTT
TRBJ1-2 | - | TRBV15 | once | CATSRDVGPNYGYTF | TGTGCCACCAGCAGAGATGTGGGGCCGAACTATGGCTACACCTTC
TRBJ2-7 | - | TRBV5-4 | - | CASSLPPPSDEQYF | TGTGCCAGCAGCTTGCCTCCGCCTAGTGACGAGCAGTACTTC
TRBJ1-1 | - | TRBV29-1 | - | CSVPQGTEAFF | TGCAGCGTGCCCCAGGGCACTGAAGCTTTCTTT